This entry lists 9 T cell receptor beta chains sequenced from one sample in a study of monozygotic twins with inflammatory bowel disease. With the 5' RACE reads reprocessed, TCRdb shows one record per CDR3 protein and no DNA. Across around 400,000 distinct CDR3 sequences, the top ten clones capture about 2.3% of the sample. Source material: blood. The receptors were sampled from a human donor with ulcerative colitis or Crohn's disease, or a healthy co-twin of an affected twin (not recorded which).

This chain's CDR3 is CASSYSAGYEQYF. The chain recombines TRBV6-6 with TRBJ2-7; the TRBD2 assignment by TCRdb is unverifiable without DNA. The germline CDR1 and CDR2 sequences are MNHNY and SVGAGI (reference sequence). This CDR3 has 13 amino acids.

The rearrangement uses TRBV9 and TRBJ2-2; with no DNA, the TCRdb D assignment of TRBD2 cannot be verified. The CDR3 runs to 18 residues. The germline V gene has CDR1 SGDLS and CDR2 YYNGEE. Here the CDR3 reads CASSSMGTTSSNTGELFF.

The rearrangement joins TRBV18 to TRBJ2-1; the TCRdb D gene call, TRBD2, has no DNA to confirm it. The CDR3 contains 16 residues. Germline V gene data show CDR1 as KGHSH and CDR2 as LQKENI. CDR3 in amino acids: CASSQVGPPGGNEQFF.

This rearrangement joins TRBV18 to TRBJ1-1; TCRdb gives TRBD1 as the D gene, but with no DNA this cannot be confirmed. This CDR3 comprises 16 residues. Germline V lookup: CDR1 KGHSH, CDR2 LQKENI. This chain's CDR3 is CASSPNRWTGNTEAFF.

This chain connects TRBV28 to TRBJ2-7; checking the TCRdb D call of TRBD2 is not possible without DNA. Germline V gene lookup returns CDR1 MDHEN and CDR2 SYDVKM. This CDR3 is 13 amino acids long. This CDR3 is CASRLAGVREQYF.

The V call is TRBV9, the J call TRBJ2-3. This CDR3 comprises 16 residues. Germline V gene data show CDR1 as SGDLS and CDR2 as YYNGEE. The CDR3 loop is CASSVDERLGTDTQYF.

J is TRBJ2-1 and V is TRBV20-1; TCRdb selects TRBD1, and the lack of DNA leaves this call unchecked. The CDR3 runs 13 residues. Germline CDR1 DFQATT, CDR2 SNEGSKA (reference sequence). The CDR3 reads CSEVAQGSAEQFF.

This rearrangement joins TRBV12-3 or TRBV12-4 to TRBJ2-1. The CDR3 is made up of 12 amino acids. This CDR3 reads CASSLLSHEQFF.

This chain links TRBV18 with TRBJ1-4; no DNA is available, so the TRBD1 call from TCRdb remains unchecked. Germline V lookup: CDR1 KGHSH, CDR2 LQKENI. The CDR3 consists of 13 residues. CDR3: CASSPGASEKLFF.